Below, one TCR beta chain is given with its context. Its antigen remains unidentified. CDR3 length: 11 residues. Trimming left V 7 bases short and J 5 bases short, with 12 bases between. Germline V CDR1 and CDR2: DFQATT, SNEGSKA (reference sequence). This record comes from a study of cytomegalovirus exposure and HLA in healthy donors. Background on the study: Drawn from HLA-typed donors, approximately 85 million unique TCRs were held in an early data release. Whole-study findings and limits: Sequencing likely produced, as an artifact, a cluster of highly shared sequence variants. Three chains tied to CMV proved CMV antigen-specific in vitro. A few V segments could not be told apart, such as TRBV6-2 and TRBV6-3, and were left out.

The primer mix had 60 Vbeta and 13 Jbeta primers. The assay was immunoSEQ multiplex PCR, and TCRdb's table has in-frame clones only and misses some. In the table there are around 150,000 clones, about 80% of which are singletons. Sequencing was carried out using PBMCs. This receptor was identified in a man aged 25-45 years in good health and CMV-seronegative. J is TRBJ2-7 and V is TRBV20-1; TRBD1 might be the D (5 bases). CDR3 sequence (DNA): TGCAGTGTTCTCCAGGGTAACGAGCAGTACTTC. Translated, it gives CSVLQGNEQYF.